A selection of T cell receptor beta chains follows, all from one sample in a study of blood T cell repertoires in COVID-19. Only in-frame clones appear in the TCRdb table, and some are missing; sequencing was by immunoSEQ multiplex PCR. The sample includes roughly 340,000 clones, more than 75% of them seen just once. Sample: peripheral blood. All receptors come from a woman aged 18-30 years who had recovered from COVID-19. Both conserved end residues are part of each CDR3. A D gene is named only where the DNA matches it firmly. For some rows the clone size is stated as once, few or many, or as a class when expanded; others skip it.

v_gene: TRBV6-5; d_gene: TRBD1; j_gene: TRBJ2-1; abundance: NA; CDR3nt: TGTGCCAGCAGTTACTTTCACAGGGGGCTTGACAATGAGCAGTTCTTC; CDR3aa: CASSYFHRGLDNEQFF
v_gene: TRBV19; d_gene: TRBD1; j_gene: TRBJ2-1; abundance: NA; CDR3nt: TGTGCCAGTAGCATGGACAGGGTCGGCTACAATGAGCAGTTCTTC; CDR3aa: CASSMDRVGYNEQFF
v_gene: TRBV19; d_gene: NA; j_gene: TRBJ1-1; abundance: NA; CDR3nt: TGTGCCAGTAGTATACGGCAGGGAGCTTTCTTT; CDR3aa: CASSIRQGAFF
v_gene: TRBV5-5; d_gene: TRBD2; j_gene: TRBJ2-3; abundance: NA; CDR3nt: TGTGCCAGCAGCTTGGTGGTCATGACTAGCGGTTTCGCAGATACGCAGTATTTT; CDR3aa: CASSLVVMTSGFADTQYF
v_gene: TRBV3-1/TRBV3-2; d_gene: NA; j_gene: TRBJ2-1; abundance: NA; CDR3nt: TGTGCCAGCAGCCAAGATATTCCAGCGGCGGTAACCTACAATGAGCAGTTCTTC; CDR3aa: CASSQDIPAAVTYNEQFF
v_gene: TRBV13; d_gene: TRBD2; j_gene: TRBJ2-2; abundance: NA; CDR3nt: TGTGCCAGCAGCCGAGCGGGAGGAAGAACCGGGGAGCTGTTTTTT; CDR3aa: CASSRAGGRTGELFF
v_gene: TRBV14; d_gene: TRBD2; j_gene: TRBJ2-1; abundance: NA; CDR3nt: TGTGCCAGCAGCCTGTTAGCGGGAGGGCCGGGGAATGAGCAGTTCTTC; CDR3aa: CASSLLAGGPGNEQFF
v_gene: TRBV7-2; d_gene: TRBD1; j_gene: TRBJ1-2; abundance: NA; CDR3nt: TGTGCCAGCAGCTTAGGCGGGACAGCCTATGGCTACACCTTC; CDR3aa: CASSLGGTAYGYTF
v_gene: TRBV18; d_gene: NA; j_gene: TRBJ2-2; abundance: NA; CDR3nt: TGTGCCAGCTCACCACCCGGGCGGGAGAACACCGGGGAGCTGTTTTTT; CDR3aa: CASSPPGRENTGELFF
v_gene: TRBV7-2; d_gene: TRBD1; j_gene: TRBJ1-5; abundance: once; CDR3nt: TGTGCCAGCAGCTTAGGGACAGGGGGAGGCAATCAGCCCCAGCATTTT; CDR3aa: CASSLGTGGGNQPQHF
v_gene: TRBV10-3; d_gene: NA; j_gene: TRBJ1-1; abundance: NA; CDR3nt: TGTGCCATCAGTGAAGGCGACAGAGGCACTGAAGCTTTCTTT; CDR3aa: CAISEGDRGTEAFF
v_gene: TRBV24-1; d_gene: TRBD1; j_gene: TRBJ1-3; abundance: NA; CDR3nt: TGTGCCACCAGGGACAGGGGGCCTGGAAACACCATATATTTT; CDR3aa: CATRDRGPGNTIYF
v_gene: TRBV18; d_gene: TRBD1; j_gene: TRBJ1-1; abundance: few; CDR3nt: TGTGCCAGCTCACTAGACAGGGGAGGCACTGAAGCTTTCTTT; CDR3aa: CASSLDRGGTEAFF
v_gene: TRBV7-2; d_gene: NA; j_gene: TRBJ2-3; abundance: NA; CDR3nt: TGTGCCAGCAGCCCGTATACAGGGTACACAGATACGCAGTATTTT; CDR3aa: CASSPYTGYTDTQYF
v_gene: TRBV5-1; d_gene: TRBD1; j_gene: TRBJ2-1; abundance: NA; CDR3nt: TGCGCCAGCAGCCCAAGGACAGGGGGCGGCGCCGAGCAGTTCTTC; CDR3aa: CASSPRTGGGAEQFF
v_gene: TRBV5-4; d_gene: NA; j_gene: TRBJ2-3; abundance: NA; CDR3nt: TGTGCCAGCAGCCCCAGGAAAGGCACAGATACGCAGTATTTT; CDR3aa: CASSPRKGTDTQYF
v_gene: TRBV11-3; d_gene: NA; j_gene: TRBJ2-3; abundance: NA; CDR3nt: TGTGCCAGCAGCTTTAGTATCACGGATACGCAGTATTTT; CDR3aa: CASSFSITDTQYF
v_gene: TRBV7-8; d_gene: TRBD2; j_gene: TRBJ2-6; abundance: NA; CDR3nt: TGTGCCAGCAGCTTAGAAAGCGGGAGTGGGGGGGCCAACGTCCTGACTTTC; CDR3aa: CASSLESGSGGANVLTF
v_gene: TRBV6-2/TRBV6-3; d_gene: TRBD2; j_gene: TRBJ2-1; abundance: NA; CDR3nt: TGTGCCAGCAGTTACCCGTTAGCGGGCCCTACGCACAATGAGCAGTTCTTC; CDR3aa: CASSYPLAGPTHNEQFF
v_gene: TRBV4-2; d_gene: NA; j_gene: TRBJ1-6; abundance: once; CDR3nt: TGTGCCAGCAGTTCGGCAGGTGATTCACCCCTCCACTTT; CDR3aa: CASSSAGDSPLHF
v_gene: TRBV2; d_gene: TRBD2; j_gene: TRBJ2-1; abundance: NA; CDR3nt: TGTGCCAGCAGTGAAGTGGGACTAGCGAGCAATGAGCAGTTCTTC; CDR3aa: CASSEVGLASNEQFF
v_gene: TRBV19; d_gene: TRBD2; j_gene: TRBJ2-4; abundance: NA; CDR3nt: TGTGCCAGTAGTATAACGGCGGGAGGGCCGAACATTCAGTACTTC; CDR3aa: CASSITAGGPNIQYF
v_gene: TRBV6-2/TRBV6-3; d_gene: NA; j_gene: TRBJ2-2; abundance: NA; CDR3nt: TGTGCCAGCAGTTACTCCAACCCAGCCGGGGAGCTGTTTTTT; CDR3aa: CASSYSNPAGELFF
v_gene: TRBV20-1; d_gene: NA; j_gene: TRBJ1-1; abundance: NA; CDR3nt: TGCAGTGCTAGAGTACCACTCGAAGCTTTCTTT; CDR3aa: CSARVPLEAFF
v_gene: TRBV9; d_gene: TRBD2; j_gene: TRBJ2-5; abundance: NA; CDR3nt: TGTGCCAGCAGCGCACAGGGACTAGCGGGAAAGCAAGAGACCCAGTACTTC; CDR3aa: CASSAQGLAGKQETQYF
v_gene: TRBV21-1; d_gene: NA; j_gene: TRBJ2-1; abundance: NA; CDR3nt: TGTGCCAGCAGCAAAGGAGACAGTGAAGACACAAAGCGCTACAATGAGCAGTTCTTC; CDR3aa: CASSKGDSEDTKRYNEQFF
v_gene: TRBV9; d_gene: TRBD1; j_gene: TRBJ2-1; abundance: NA; CDR3nt: TGTGCCAGCAGTGTCCGGGACAGGGGATACAATGAGCAGTTCTTC; CDR3aa: CASSVRDRGYNEQFF
v_gene: TRBV6-5; d_gene: NA; j_gene: TRBJ2-1; abundance: NA; CDR3nt: TGTGCCAGCAGTACAGGGATCAATGAGCAGTTCTTC; CDR3aa: CASSTGINEQFF
v_gene: TRBV27; d_gene: TRBD1; j_gene: TRBJ1-1; abundance: NA; CDR3nt: TGTGCCAGCAGTTTTCCGGGGACAGCTGAAGCTTTCTTT; CDR3aa: CASSFPGTAEAFF
v_gene: TRBV2; d_gene: NA; j_gene: TRBJ1-1; abundance: once; CDR3nt: TGTGCCAGCAGTGAATTAAACTTTCAGAACACTGAAGCTTTCTTT; CDR3aa: CASSELNFQNTEAFF
v_gene: TRBV28; d_gene: NA; j_gene: TRBJ2-6; abundance: NA; CDR3nt: TGTGCCAGCAGTTTCTCAGGGTCCGGGGCCAACGTCCTGACTTTC; CDR3aa: CASSFSGSGANVLTF
v_gene: TRBV11-2; d_gene: TRBD2; j_gene: TRBJ2-2; abundance: NA; CDR3nt: TGTGCCAGCAGCACTAGCGGGAGTATTGTCGGGGAGCTGTTTTTT; CDR3aa: CASSTSGSIVGELFF
v_gene: TRBV29-1; d_gene: NA; j_gene: TRBJ1-1; abundance: once; CDR3nt: TGCAGCGTTGAAGATGCAGGGGTCGGCACTGAAGCTTTCTTT; CDR3aa: CSVEDAGVGTEAFF
v_gene: TRBV10-3; d_gene: NA; j_gene: TRBJ1-2; abundance: NA; CDR3nt: TGTGCCATCAGTGAGTCAAACAGGGCGGGTGGCTACACCTTC; CDR3aa: CAISESNRAGGYTF